Here is one TCR beta chain with its context. This clonotype was recorded at least ten times. Its target antigen remains unknown. The input lacks base qualities; no much larger clone sits a single base away. TCRdb names Illumina HiSeq 2500 as the instrument used. Quantitative 5'-RACE with molecular barcodes was the method used to prepare the TCR beta libraries. Per the source publication's procedure: A new computational method, built on a probabilistic model of VDJ rearrangement, was used to identify disease-linked TCR variants. The public sequencing data were trimmed at Q25 with fastp and processed into clonotypes with MiXCR by TCRdb, which kept only in-frame beta chains. Under each unique CDR3 protein, matching rows form one entry showing the most common genes and DNA. Here the V and J calls rest on TCRdb's processing, not on the authors' analysis. This sample gives approximately 220,000 distinct CDR3 sequences in total; approximately 10% of them show up just once. Together, the top ten hold under 25% of the sample.

The data derive from a study of CD8 T cells in ankylosing spondylitis (dated by TCRdb to about 2017). A note on the overall study: The study profiled T cell receptor beta repertoires in healthy donors and ankylosing spondylitis patients to find disease-linked TCR variants. The full study cohort comprised 25 or so ankylosing spondylitis patients and some 100 healthy donors. Peripheral blood samples were taken, and synovial fluid was additionally collected from ankylosing spondylitis patients.

Reading the germline V gene (reference sequence) gives CDR1 DFQATT and CDR2 SNEGSKA. Between the V and J ends, shortened by 1 base and 7 bases respectively, the junction contains 13 bases. The CDR3 runs 13 amino acids, cysteine and phenylalanine included. The retained sequence is limited to the CDR3, 39 bases, with the frame set at the first base. Study-wide conclusions, independent of this receptor: A TCR beta motif made up of eight or nine highly homologous amino acid variants appeared to be characteristic of blood from ankylosing spondylitis patients. Some of the motif variants had been reported before in the synovial fluid and blood of reactive arthritis patients, a finding that suggests common disease-initiation mechanisms. The disease-linked clones were reported to be significantly enriched in matched synovial fluid samples from ankylosing spondylitis patients. The disease-linked clones showed a CD8+ phenotype and occurred at relatively low frequencies in peripheral blood.

The clonotype comes from a male donor with ankylosing spondylitis or in good health (not recorded which). The sequenced material came from blood, either unsorted or a sorted T cell fraction (not recorded which). This sequence uses TRBV20-1 and TRBJ1-2, with a weak D call of TRBD1 (6 bases match). The CDR3 protein is CSARAFLGGGYTF. The DNA is TGCAGTGCTAGAGCTTTCTTAGGGGGTGGCTACACCTTC.